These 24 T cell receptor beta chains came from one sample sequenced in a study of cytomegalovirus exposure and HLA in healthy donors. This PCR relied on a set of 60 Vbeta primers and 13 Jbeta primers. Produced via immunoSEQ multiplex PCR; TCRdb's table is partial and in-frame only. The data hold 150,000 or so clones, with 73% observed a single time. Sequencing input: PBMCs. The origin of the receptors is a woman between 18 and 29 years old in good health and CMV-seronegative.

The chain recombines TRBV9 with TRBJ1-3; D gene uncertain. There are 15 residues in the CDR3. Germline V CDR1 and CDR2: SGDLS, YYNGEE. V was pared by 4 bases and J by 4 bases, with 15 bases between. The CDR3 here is CASSPDIDSGNTIYF. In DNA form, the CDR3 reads TGTGCCAGCAGCCCAGACATAGATTCCGGAAACACCATATATTTT.

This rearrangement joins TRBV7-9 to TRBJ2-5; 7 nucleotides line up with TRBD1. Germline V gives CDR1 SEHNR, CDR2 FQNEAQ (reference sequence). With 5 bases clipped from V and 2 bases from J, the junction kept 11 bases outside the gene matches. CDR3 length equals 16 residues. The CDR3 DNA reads TGTGCCAGCAGCCCGAGCCGGGACAGACCTCAAGAGACCCAGTACTTC. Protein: CASSPSRDRPQETQYF.

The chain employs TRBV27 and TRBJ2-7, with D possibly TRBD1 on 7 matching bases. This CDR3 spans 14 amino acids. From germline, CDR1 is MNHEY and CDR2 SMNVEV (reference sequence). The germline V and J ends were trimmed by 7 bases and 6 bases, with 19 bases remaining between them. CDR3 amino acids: CASTSTGQGGEQYF. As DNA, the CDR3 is TGTGCCAGCACTTCCACCGGGCAGGGGGGCGAGCAGTACTTC.

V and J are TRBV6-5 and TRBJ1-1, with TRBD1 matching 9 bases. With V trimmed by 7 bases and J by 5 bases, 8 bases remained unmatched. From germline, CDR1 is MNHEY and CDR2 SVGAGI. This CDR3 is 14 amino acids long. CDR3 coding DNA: TGTGCCAGCAATTCCGACAGGGGGGGAACTGAAGCTTTCTTT. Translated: CASNSDRGGTEAFF.

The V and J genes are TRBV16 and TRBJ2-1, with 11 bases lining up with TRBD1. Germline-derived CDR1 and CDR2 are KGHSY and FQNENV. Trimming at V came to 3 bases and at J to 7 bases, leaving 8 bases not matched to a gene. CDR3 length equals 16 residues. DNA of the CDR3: TGTGCCAGCAGCCAGCCCGAAGGGACAGGGGGTAATGAGCAGTTCTTC. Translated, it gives CASSQPEGTGGNEQFF.

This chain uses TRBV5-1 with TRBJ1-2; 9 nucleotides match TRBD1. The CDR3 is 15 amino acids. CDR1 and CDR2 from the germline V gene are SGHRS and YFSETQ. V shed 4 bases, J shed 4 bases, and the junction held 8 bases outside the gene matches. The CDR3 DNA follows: TGCGCCAGCAGCCCACGACAGGGGGAAGGCTATGGCTACACCTTC. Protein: CASSPRQGEGYGYTF.

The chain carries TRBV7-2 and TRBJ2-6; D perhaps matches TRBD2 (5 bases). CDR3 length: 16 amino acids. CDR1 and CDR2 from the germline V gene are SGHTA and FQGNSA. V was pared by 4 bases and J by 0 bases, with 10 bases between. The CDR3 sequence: CASSYRTFSGANVLTF. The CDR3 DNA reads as TGTGCCAGCAGCTACCGGACTTTCTCTGGGGCCAACGTCCTGACTTTC. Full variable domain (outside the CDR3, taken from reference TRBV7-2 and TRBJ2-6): GAGVSQSPSNKVTEKGKDVELRCDPISGHTALYWYRQSLGQGLEFLIYFQGNSAPDKSGLPSDRFSAERTGGSVSTLTIQRTQQEDSAVYLCASSYRTFSGANVLTFGAGSRLTVL.

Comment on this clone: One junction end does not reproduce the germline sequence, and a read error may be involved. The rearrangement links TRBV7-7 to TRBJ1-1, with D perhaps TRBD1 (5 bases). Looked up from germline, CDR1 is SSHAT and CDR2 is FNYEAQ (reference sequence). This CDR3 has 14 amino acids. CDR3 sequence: CASSHGRGETEAFF. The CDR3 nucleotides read TGTGCTAGCAGCCATGGGCGGGGCGAAACTGAAGCTTTCTTT. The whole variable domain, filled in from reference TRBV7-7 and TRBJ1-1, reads GAGVSQSPRYKVTKRGQDVTLRCDPISSHATLYWYQQALGQGPEFLTYFNYEAQPDKSGLPSDRFSAERPEGSISTLTIQRTEQRDSAMYRCASSHGRGETEAFFGQGTRLTVV.

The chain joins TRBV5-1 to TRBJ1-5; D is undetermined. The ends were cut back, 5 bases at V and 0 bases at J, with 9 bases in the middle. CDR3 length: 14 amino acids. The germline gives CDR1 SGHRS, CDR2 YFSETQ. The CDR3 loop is CASSEGNSNQPQHF. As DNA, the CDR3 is TGCGCCAGCAGTGAGGGAAATAGCAATCAGCCCCAGCATTTT.

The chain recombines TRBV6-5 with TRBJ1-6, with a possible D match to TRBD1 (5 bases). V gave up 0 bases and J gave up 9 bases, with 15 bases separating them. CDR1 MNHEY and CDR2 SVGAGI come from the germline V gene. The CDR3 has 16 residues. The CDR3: CASSYSKLRVVSPLHF. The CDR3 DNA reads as TGTGCCAGCAGTTACTCGAAGCTCAGGGTAGTTTCACCCCTCCACTTT.

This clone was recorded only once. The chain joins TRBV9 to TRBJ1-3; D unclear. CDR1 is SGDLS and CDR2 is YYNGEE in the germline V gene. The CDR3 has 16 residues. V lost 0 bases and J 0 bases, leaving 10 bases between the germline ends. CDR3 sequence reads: CASSVDEVLSGNTIYF. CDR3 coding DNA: TGTGCCAGCAGCGTAGACGAGGTACTCTCTGGAAACACCATATATTTT.

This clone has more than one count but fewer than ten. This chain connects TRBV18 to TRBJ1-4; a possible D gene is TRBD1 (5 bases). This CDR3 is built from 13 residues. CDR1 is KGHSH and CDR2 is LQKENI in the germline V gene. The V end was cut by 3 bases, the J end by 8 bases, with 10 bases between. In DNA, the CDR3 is TGTGCCAGCTCACCCGGCTCAGGGGAAAAACTGTTTTTT. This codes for CASSPGSGEKLFF.

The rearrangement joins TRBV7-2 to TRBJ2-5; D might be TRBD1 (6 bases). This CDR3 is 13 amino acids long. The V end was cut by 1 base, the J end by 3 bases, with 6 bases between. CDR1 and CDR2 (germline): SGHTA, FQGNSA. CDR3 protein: CASSLGTEETQYF. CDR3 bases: TGTGCCAGCAGCTTAGGGACAGAAGAGACCCAGTACTTC.

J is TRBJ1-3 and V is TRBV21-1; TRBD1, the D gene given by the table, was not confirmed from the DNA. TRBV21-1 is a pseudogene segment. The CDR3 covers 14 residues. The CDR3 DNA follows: TGTGCCAGCAGCAGGGACAGGTCTGGAAACACCATATATTTT. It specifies CASSRDRSGNTIYF.

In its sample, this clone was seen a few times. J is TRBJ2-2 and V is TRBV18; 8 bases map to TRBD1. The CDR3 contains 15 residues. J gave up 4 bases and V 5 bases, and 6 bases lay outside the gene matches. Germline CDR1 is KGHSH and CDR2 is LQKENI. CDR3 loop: CASSMDRVGTGELFF. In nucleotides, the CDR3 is TGTGCCAGCTCAATGGACAGGGTCGGCACCGGGGAGCTGTTTTTT. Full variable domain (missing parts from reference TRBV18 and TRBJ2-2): NAGVMQNPRHLVRRRGQEARLRCSPMKGHSHVYWYRQLPEEGLKFMVYLQKENIIDESGMPKERFSAEFPKEGPSILRIQQVVRGDSAAYFCASSMDRVGTGELFFGEGSRLTVL.

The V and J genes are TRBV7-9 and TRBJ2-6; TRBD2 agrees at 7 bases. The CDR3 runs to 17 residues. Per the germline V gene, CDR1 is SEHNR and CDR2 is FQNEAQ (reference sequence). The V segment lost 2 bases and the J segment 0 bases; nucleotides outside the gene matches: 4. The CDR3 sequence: CASSLREGNSGANVLTF. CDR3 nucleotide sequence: TGTGCCAGCAGCTTAAGGGAGGGTAACTCTGGGGCCAACGTCCTGACTTTC.

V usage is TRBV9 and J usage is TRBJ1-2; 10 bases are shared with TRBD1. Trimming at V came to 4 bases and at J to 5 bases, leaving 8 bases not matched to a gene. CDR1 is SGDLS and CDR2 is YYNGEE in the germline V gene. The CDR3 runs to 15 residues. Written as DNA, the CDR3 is TGTGCCAGCAGCTCGAGGACAGGGGGAATATATGGCTACACCTTC. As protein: CASSSRTGGIYGYTF.

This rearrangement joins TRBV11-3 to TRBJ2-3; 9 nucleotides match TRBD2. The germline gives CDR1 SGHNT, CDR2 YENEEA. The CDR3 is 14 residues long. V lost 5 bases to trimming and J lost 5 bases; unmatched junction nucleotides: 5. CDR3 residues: CASSQGLAGDTQYF. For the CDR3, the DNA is TGTGCCAGCAGCCAGGGACTAGCTGGAGATACGCAGTATTTT.

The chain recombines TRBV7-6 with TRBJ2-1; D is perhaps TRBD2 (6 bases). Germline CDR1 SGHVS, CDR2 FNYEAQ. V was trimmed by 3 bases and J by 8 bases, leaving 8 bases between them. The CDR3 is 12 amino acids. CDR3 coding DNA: TGTGCCAGCAGCTTGTGGAGGGATGAGCAGTTCTTC. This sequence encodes CASSLWRDEQFF.

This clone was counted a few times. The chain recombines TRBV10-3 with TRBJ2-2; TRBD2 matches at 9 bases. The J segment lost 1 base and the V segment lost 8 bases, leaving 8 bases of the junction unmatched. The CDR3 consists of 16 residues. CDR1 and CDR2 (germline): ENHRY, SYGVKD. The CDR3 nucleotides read TGTGCCATCCCCCGGGGTAGCGGGAGGAACACCGGGGAGCTGTTTTTT. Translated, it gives CAIPRGSGRNTGELFF.

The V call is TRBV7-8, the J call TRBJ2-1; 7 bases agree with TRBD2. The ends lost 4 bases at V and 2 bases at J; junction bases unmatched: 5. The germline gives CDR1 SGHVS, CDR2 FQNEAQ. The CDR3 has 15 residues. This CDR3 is CASSYAGATYNEQFF. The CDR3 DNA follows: TGTGCCAGCAGCTACGCGGGAGCTACCTACAATGAGCAGTTCTTC.

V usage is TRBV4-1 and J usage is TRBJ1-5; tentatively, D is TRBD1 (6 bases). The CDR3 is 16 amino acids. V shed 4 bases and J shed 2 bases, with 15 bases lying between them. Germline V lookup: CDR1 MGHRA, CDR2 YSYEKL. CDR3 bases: TGCGCCAGCAGCCCTATCGCTCACAGGGGCAATCAGCCCCAGCATTTT. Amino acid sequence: CASSPIAHRGNQPQHF.

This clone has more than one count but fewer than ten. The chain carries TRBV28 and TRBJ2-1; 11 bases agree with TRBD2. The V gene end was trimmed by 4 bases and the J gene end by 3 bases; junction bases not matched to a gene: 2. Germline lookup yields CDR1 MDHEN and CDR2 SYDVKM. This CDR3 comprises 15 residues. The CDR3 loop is CASSYTSGGYNEQFF. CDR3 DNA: TGTGCCAGCAGTTATACTAGCGGGGGCTACAATGAGCAGTTCTTC.

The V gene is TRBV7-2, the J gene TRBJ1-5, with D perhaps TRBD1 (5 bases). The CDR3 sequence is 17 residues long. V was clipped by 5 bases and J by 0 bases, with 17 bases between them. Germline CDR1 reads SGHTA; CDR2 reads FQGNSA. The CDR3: CASSTQGRSYSNQPQHF. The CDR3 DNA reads TGTGCCAGCAGCACCCAGGGTAGGAGTTATAGCAATCAGCCCCAGCATTTT.